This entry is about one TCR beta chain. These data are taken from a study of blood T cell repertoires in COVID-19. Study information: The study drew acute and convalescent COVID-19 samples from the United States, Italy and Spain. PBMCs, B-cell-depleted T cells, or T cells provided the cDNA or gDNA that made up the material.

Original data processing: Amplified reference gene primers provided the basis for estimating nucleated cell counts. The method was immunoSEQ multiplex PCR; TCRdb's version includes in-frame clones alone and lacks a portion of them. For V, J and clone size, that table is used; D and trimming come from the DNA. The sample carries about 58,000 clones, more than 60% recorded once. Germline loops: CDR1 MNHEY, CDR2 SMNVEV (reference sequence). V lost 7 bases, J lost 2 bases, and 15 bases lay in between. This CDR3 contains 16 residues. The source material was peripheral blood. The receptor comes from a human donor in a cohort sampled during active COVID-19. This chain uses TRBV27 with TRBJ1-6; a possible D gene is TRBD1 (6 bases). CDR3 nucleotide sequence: TGTGCCAGCACGGGAGGGGGAACCGCCTATAATTCACCCCTCCACTTT. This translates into CASTGGGTAYNSPLHF.